This TCR beta chain derives from a study of T-cell reconstitution after alpha-beta-depleted transplantation in children. Preparation of the TCRbeta library involved a method that used unique molecular identifiers. MiXCR was run by TCRdb on the PCR reads, yielding one entry per CDR3 protein. Of around 530,000 distinct CDR3 sequences in the sample, less than 35% were seen once. From germline, CDR1 is ENHRY and CDR2 SYGVKD. The CDR3 consists of 14 residues. V was trimmed by 3 bases and J by 1 base, leaving 9 bases between them. There are a few counts of this clonotype. This receptor was taken from a human donor who donated a stem cell graft to a child with aplastic anemia. The sequencing used PBMCs from the stem cell graft donor, collected from the stem cell graft. This sequence joins TRBV10-3 and TRBJ2-5, with D unclear. The CDR3 reads CAISDPDGQETQYF. The CDR3 nucleotides are TGTGCCATCAGTGACCCGGACGGCCAAGAGACCCAGTACTTC.